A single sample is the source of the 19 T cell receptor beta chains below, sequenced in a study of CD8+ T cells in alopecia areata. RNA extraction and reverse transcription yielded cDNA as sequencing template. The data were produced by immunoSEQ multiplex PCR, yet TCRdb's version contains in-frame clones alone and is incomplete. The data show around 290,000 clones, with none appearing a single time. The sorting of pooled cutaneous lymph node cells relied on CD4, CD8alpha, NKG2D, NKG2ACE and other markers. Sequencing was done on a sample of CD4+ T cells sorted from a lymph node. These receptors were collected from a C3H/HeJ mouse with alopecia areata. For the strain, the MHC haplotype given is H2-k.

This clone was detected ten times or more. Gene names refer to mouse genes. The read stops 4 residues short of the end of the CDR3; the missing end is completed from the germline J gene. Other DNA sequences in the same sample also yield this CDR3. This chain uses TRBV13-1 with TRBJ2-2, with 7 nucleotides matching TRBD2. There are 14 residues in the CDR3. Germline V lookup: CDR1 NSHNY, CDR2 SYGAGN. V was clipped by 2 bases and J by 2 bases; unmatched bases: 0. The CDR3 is CASSDWGNTGQLYF. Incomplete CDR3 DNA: TGTGCCAGCAGTGACTGGGGGAACACCGGG.

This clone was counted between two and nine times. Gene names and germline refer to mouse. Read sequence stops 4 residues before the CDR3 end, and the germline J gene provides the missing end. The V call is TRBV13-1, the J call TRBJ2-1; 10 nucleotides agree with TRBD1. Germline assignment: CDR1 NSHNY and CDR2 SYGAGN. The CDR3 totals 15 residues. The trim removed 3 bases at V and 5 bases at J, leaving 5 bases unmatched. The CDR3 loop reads CASSGRDRGHAEQFF. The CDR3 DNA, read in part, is TGTGCCAGCAGTGGCCGGGACAGGGGTCATGCT.

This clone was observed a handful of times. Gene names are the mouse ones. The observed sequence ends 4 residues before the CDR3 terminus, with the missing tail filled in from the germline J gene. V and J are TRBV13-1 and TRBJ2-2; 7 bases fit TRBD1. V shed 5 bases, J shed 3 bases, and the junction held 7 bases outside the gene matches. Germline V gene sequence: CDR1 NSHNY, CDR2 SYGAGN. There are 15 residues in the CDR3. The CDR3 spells CASRVRGKDTGQLYF. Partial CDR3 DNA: TGTGCCAGCAGAGTCAGGGGGAAGGACACCGGG.

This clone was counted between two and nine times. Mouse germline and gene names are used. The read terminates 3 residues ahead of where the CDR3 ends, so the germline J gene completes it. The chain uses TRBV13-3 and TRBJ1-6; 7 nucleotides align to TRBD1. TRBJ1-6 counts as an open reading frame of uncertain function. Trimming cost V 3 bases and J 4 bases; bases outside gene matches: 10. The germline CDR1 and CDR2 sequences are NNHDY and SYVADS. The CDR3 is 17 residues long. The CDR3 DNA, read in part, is TGTGCCAGCAGTGGGGTCCCGGGACAGAAATATAATTCGCCC. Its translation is CASSGVPGQKYNSP. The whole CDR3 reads CASSGVPGQKYNSPLYF.

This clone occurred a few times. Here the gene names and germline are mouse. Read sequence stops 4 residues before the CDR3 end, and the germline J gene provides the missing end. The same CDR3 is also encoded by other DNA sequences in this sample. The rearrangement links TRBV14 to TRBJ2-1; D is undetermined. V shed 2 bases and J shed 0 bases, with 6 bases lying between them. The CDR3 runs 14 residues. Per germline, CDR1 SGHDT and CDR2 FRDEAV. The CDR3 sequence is CASSLTNNYAEQFF. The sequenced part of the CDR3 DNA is TGTGCCAGCAGTTTGACAAATAACTATGCT.

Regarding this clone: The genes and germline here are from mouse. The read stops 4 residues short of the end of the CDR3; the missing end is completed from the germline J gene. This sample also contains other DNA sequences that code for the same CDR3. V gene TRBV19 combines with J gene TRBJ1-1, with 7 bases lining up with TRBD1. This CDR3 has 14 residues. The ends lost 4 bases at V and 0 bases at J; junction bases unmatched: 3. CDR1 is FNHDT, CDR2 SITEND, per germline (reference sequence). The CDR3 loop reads CASSSGTANTEVFF. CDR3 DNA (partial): TGTGCCAGCAGTTCTGGGACAGCAAACACA.

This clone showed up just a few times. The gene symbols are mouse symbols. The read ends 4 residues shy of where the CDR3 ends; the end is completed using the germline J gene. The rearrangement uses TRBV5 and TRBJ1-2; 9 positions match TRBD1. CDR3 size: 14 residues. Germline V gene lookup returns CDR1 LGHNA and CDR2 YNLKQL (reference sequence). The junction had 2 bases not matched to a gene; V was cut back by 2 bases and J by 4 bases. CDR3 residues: CASSQKTGGSDYTF. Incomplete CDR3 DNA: TGTGCCAGCAGCCAAAAGACAGGGGGCTCC.

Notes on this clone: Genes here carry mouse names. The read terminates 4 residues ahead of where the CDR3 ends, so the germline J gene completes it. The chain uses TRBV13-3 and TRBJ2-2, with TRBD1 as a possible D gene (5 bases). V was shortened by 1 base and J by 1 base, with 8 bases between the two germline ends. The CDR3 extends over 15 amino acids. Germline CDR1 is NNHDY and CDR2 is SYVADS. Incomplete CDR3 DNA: TGTGCCAGCAGTGATCTCGACAGAAACACCGGG. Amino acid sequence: CASSDLDRNTG. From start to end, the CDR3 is CASSDLDRNTGQLYF.

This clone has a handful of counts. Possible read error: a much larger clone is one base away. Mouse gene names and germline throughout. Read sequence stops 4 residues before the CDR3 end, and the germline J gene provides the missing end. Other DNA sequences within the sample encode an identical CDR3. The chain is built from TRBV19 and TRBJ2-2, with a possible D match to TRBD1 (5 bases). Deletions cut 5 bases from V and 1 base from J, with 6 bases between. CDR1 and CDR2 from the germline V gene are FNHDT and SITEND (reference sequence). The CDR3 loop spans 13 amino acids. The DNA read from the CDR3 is TGTGCCAGCAGAGACAGAAACACCGGG. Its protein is CASRDRNTG. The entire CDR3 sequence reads CASRDRNTGQLYF.

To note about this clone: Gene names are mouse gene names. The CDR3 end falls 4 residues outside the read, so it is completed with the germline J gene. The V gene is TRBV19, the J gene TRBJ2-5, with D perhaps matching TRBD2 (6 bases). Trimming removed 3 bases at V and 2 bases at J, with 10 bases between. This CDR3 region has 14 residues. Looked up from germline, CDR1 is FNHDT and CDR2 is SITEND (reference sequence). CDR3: CASSKAGGQDTQYF. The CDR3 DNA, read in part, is TGTGCCAGCAGTAAGGCGGGGGGCCAAGAC. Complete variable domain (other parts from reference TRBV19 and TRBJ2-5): GGIITQTPKFLIGQEGQKLTLKCQQNFNHDTMYWYRQDSGKGLRLIYYSITENDLQKGDLSEGYDASREKKSSFSLTVTSAQKNEMAVFLCASSKAGGQDTQYFGPGTRLLVL.

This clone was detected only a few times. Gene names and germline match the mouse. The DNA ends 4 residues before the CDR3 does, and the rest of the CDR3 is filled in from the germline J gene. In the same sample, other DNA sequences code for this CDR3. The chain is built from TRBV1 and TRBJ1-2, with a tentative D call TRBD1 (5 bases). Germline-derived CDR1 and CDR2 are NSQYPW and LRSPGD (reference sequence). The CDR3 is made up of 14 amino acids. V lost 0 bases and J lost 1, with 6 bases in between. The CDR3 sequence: CTCSAEGQNSDYTF. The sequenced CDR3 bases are TGCACCTGCAGTGCAGAAGGACAAAACTCC.

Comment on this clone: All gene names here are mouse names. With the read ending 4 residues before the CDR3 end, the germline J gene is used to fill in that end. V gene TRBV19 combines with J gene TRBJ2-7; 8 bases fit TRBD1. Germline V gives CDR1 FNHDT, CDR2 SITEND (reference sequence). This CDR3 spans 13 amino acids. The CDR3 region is CASSIPTGDEQYF. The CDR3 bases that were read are TGTGCCAGCAGTATCCCGACAGGGGAT.

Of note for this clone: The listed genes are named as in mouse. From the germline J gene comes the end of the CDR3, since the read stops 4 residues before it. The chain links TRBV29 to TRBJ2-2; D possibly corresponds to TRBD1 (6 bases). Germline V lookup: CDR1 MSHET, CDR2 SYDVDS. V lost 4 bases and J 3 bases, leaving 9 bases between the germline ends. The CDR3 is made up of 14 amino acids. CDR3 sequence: CASSSPGDTGQLYF. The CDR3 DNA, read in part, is TGTGCTAGCAGTTCTCCAGGGGACACCGGG. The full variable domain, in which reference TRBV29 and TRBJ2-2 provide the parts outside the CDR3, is DMKVTQMPRYLIKRMGENVLLECGQDMSHETMYWYRQDPGLGLQLIYISYDVDSNSEGDIPKGYRVSRKKREHFSLILDSAKTNQTSVYFCASSSPGDTGQLYFGEGSKLTVL.

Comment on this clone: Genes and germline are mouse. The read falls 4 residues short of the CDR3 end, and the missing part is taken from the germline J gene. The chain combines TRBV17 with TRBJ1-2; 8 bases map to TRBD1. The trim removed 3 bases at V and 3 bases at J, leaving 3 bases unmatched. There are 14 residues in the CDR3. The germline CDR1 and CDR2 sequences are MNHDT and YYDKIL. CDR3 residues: CASSRTGVDSDYTF. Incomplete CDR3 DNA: TGTGCTAGCAGTAGGACAGGGGTGGACTCC.

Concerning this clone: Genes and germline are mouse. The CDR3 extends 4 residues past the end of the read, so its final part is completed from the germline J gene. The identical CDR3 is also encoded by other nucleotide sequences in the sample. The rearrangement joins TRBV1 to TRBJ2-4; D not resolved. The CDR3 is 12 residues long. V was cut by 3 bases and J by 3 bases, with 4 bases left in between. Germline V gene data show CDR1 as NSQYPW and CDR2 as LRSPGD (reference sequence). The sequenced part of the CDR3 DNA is TGCACCTGCAGTGCTCAACAAAAC. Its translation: CTCSAQQN. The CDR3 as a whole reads CTCSAQQNTLYF.

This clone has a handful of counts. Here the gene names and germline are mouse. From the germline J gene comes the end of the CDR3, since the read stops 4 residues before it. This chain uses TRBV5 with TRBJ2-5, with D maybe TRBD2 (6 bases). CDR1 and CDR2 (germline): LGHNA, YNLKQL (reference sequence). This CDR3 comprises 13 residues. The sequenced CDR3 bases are TGTGCCAGCAGCCCTCGGGGGGATGAC. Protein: CASSPRGDD. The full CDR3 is CASSPRGDDTQYF.

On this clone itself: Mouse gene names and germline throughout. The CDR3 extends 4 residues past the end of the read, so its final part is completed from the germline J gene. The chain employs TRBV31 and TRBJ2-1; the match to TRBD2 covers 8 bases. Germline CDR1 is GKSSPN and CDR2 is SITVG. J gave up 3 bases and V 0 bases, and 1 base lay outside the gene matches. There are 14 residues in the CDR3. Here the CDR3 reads CAWSLWGAYAEQFF. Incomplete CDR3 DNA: TGTGCCTGGAGTCTCTGGGGGGCCTATGCT.

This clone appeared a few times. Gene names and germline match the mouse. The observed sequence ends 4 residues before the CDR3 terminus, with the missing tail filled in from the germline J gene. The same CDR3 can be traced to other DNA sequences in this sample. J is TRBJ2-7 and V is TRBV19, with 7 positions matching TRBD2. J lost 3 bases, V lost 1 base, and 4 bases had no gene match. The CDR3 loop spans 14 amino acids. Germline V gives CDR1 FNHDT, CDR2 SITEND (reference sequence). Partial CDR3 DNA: TGTGCCAGCAGTATAAGGGCTGGGGGCTAT. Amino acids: CASSIRAGGY. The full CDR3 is CASSIRAGGYEQYF.

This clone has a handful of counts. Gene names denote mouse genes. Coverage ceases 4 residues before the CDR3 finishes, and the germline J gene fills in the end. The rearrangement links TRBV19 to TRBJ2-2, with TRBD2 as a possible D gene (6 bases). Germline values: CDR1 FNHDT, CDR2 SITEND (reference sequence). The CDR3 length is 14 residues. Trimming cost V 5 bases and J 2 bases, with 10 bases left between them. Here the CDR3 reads CASSPDWNTGQLYF. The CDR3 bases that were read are TGTGCCAGCAGCCCAGACTGGAACACCGGG.